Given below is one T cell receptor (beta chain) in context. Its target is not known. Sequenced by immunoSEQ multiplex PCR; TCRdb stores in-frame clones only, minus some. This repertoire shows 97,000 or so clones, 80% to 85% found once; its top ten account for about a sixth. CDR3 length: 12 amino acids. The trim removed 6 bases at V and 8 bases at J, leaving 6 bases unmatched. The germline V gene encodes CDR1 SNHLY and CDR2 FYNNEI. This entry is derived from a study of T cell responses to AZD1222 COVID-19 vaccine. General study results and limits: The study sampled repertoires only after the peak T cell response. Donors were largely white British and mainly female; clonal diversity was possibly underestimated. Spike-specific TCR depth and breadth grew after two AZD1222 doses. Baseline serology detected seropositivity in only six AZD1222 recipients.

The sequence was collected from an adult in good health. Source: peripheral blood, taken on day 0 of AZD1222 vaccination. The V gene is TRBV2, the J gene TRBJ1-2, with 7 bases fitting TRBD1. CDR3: CASRETGFGYTF. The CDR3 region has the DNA TGTGCCAGCAGGGAGACAGGGTTCGGCTACACCTTC.